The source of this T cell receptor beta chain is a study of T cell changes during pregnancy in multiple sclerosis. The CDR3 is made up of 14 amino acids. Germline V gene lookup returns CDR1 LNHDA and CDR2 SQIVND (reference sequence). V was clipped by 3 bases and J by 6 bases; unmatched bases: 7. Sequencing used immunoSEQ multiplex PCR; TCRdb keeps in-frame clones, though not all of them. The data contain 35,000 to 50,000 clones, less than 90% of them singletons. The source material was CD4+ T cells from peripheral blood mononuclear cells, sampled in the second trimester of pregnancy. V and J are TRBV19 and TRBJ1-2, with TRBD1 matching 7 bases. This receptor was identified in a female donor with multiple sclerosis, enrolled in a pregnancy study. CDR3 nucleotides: TGTGCCAGTAGTATTCGACAGGGCAGGCATGGCTACACCTTC. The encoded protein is CASSIRQGRHGYTF.